This TCR beta chain was recovered during a study of CD8+CD57+ T cells in acquired aplastic anemia. On the study more broadly: Sorted CD4+ and CD8+ cells gave a mean 3.2 ug DNA, range about 0.19 to 27.4 ug. Healthy-donor CD4+ cells averaged about 9.9 million reads.

Study-level points and caveats: Some 31 CD8+ CDR3 sequences were shared between patients and controls.

The TCR beta profiling, which covered VDJ combination and CDR3 sequence, was carried out using genomic DNA as the template. Each CDR3 protein is one row after TCRdb ran MiXCR on the reads. The sample lists more than 150,000 distinct CDR3 sequences; around 45% were seen once. Ten or more counts support this clonotype. Its cognate antigen is unknown. Germline CDR1 reads MNHNY; CDR2 reads SVGAGI (reference sequence). The CDR3 length is 12 residues. Trimming cost V 2 bases and J 6 bases, with 5 bases left between them. The rearrangement uses TRBV6-6 and TRBJ2-1; D is unresolved. The sample comprised sorted CD4+, CD8+, or CD8+CD57+ T cells (not recorded which) from PBMCs. This TCR was sampled from a human donor in good health. CDR3 region: CASSYLGNEQFF. The CDR3 bases are TGTGCCAGCAGTTACCTAGGCAATGAGCAGTTCTTC.